Sequencing of this TCR beta chain was carried out in a study of T-cell memory formation after mild COVID-19. TCRdb analysed the 5' RACE reads with MiXCR anew, one entry per CDR3 protein. Of 250,000 to 350,000 distinct CDR3 sequences in the sample, roughly 15% were seen once. This clonotype was seen many times. Unmatched junction bases numbered 3, after V lost 1 base and J lost 3 bases. The germline V gene encodes CDR1 SGHVS and CDR2 FNYEAQ. The length of the CDR3 is 15 residues. The receptor comes from a man between 18 and 35 years old who had mild COVID-19 (a few samples of this study predate the infection). Cell type and time point are not known. Material: PBMCs or a T cell subset sorted from them (not recorded which). The chain employs TRBV7-6 and TRBJ2-1; 7 nucleotides agree with TRBD1. The CDR3 sequence is CASSLGGQHYNEQFF. The CDR3 region has the DNA TGTGCCAGCAGCTTAGGGGGACAGCACTACAATGAGCAGTTCTTC.